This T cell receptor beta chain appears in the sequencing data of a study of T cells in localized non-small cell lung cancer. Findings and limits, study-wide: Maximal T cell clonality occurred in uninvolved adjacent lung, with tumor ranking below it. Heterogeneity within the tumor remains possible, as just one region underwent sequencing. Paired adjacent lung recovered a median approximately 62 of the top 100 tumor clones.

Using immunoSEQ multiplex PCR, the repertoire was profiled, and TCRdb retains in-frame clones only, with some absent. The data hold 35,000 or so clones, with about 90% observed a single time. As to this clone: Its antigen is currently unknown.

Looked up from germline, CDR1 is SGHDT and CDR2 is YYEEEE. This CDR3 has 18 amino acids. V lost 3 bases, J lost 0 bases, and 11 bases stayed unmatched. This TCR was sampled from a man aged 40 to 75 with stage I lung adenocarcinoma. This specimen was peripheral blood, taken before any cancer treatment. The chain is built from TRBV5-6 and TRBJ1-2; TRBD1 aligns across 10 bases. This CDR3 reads CASSSGNRDRGTNYGYTF. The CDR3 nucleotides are TGTGCCAGCAGCTCCGGGAATCGGGACAGGGGTACTAACTATGGCTACACCTTC.